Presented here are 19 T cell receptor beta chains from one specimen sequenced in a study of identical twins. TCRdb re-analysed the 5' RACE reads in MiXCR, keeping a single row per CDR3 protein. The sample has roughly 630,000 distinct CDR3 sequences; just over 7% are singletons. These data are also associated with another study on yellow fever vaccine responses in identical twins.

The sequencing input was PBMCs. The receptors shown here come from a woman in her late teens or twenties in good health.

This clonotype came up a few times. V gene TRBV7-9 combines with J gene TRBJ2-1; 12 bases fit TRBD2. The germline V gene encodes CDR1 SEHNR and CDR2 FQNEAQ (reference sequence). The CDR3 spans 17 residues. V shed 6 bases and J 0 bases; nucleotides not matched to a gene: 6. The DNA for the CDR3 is TGTGCCAGCAGGCGACCTAGCGGGGGGGTCTCCTACAATGAGCAGTTCTTC. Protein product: CASRRPSGGVSYNEQFF.

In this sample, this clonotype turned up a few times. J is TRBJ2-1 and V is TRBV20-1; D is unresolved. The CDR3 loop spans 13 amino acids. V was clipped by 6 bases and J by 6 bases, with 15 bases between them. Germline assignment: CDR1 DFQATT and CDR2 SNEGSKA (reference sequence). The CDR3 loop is CSAPPAASNEQFF. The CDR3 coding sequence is TGCAGTGCCCCGCCGGCAGCTTCCAATGAGCAGTTCTTC.

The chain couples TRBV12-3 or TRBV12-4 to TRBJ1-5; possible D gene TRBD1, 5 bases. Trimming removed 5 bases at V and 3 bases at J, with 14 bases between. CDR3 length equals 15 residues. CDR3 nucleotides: TGTGCCAGCAGTCGCACTCCAGGGCTCAATCAGCCCCAGCATTTT. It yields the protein CASSRTPGLNQPQHF.

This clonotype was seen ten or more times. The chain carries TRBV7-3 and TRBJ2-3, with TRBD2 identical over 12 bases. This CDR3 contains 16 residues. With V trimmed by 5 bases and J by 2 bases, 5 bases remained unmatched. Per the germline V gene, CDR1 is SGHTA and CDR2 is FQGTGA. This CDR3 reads CASSPRLAGDTDTQYF. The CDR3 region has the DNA TGTGCCAGCAGCCCTCGACTAGCGGGAGACACAGATACGCAGTATTTT.

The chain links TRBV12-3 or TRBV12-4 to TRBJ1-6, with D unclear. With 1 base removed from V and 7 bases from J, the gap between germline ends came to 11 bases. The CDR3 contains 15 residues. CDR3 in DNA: TGTGCCAGCAGTTTAGAGGGCCCCAGGAATTCACCCCTCCACTTT. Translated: CASSLEGPRNSPLHF.

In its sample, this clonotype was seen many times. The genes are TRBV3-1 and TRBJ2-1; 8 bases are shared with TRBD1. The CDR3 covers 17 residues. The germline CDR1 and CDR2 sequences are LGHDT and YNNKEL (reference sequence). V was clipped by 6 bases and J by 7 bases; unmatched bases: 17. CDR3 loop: CASSPYSGQGARNEQFF. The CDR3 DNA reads TGTGCCAGCAGTCCGTATTCGGGGCAGGGGGCACGGAATGAGCAGTTCTTC.

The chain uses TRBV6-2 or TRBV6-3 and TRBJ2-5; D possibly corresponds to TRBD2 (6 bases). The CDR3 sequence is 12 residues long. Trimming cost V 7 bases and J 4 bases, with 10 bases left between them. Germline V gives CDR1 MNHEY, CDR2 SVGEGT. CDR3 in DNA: TGTGCCAGCAACGTGGGGGGAGAGACCCAGTACTTC. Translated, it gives CASNVGGETQYF.

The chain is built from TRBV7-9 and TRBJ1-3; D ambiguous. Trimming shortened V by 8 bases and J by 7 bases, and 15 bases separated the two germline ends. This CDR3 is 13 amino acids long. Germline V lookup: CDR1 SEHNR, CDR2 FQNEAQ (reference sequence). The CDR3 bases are TGTGCCAGCTACTGGGGAGGTGGGAACACCATATATTTT. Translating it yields CASYWGGGNTIYF.

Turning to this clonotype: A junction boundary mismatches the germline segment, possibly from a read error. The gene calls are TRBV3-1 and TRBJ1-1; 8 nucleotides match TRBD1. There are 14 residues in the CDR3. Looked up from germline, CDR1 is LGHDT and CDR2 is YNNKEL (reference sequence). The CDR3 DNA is TGTTCCAGCAGCCGGGCCGACAGGGGAACTGAAGCTTTCTTT. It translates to CSSSRADRGTEAFF. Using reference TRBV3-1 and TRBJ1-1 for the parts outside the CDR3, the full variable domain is DTAVSQTPKYLVTQMGNDKSIKCEQNLGHDTMYWYKQDSKKFLKIMFSYNNKELIINETVPNRFSPKSPDKAHLNLHINSLELGDSAVYFCSSSRADRGTEAFFGQGTRLTVV.

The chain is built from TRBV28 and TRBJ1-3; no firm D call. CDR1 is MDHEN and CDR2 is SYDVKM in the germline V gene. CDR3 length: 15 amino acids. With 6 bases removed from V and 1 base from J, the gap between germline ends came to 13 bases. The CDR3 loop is CASSLLPISGNTIYF. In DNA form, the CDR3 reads TGTGCCAGCAGCCTACTTCCAATATCTGGAAACACCATATATTTT.

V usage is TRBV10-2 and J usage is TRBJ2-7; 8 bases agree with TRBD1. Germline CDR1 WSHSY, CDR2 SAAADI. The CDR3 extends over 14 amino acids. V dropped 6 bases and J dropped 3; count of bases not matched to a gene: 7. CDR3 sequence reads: CASRDRVQGYEQYF. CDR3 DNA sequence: TGCGCCAGCAGGGACAGGGTGCAGGGCTACGAGCAGTACTTC.

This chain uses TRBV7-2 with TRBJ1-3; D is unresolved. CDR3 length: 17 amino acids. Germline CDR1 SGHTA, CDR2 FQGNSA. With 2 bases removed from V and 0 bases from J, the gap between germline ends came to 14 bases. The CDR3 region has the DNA TGTGCCAGCAGCTTAACGGGCGTCCCGAGCTCTGGAAACACCATATATTTT. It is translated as CASSLTGVPSSGNTIYF.

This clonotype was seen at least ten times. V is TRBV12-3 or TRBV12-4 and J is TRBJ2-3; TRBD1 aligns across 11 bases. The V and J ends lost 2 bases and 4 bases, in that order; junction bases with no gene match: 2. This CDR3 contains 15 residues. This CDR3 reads CASSLRTGGADTQYF. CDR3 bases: TGTGCCAGCAGTTTACGGACAGGGGGCGCAGATACGCAGTATTTT.

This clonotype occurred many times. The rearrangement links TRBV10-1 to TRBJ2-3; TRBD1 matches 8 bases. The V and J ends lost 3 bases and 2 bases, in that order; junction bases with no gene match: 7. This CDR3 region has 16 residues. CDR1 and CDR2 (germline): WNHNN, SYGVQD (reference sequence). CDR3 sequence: CASSDARQGPTDTQYF. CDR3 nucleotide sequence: TGCGCCAGCAGTGATGCGAGACAGGGGCCCACAGATACGCAGTATTTT.

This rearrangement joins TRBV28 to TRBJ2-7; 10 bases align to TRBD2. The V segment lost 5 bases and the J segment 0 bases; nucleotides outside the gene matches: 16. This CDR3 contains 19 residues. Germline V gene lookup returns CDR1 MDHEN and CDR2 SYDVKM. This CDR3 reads CASSNHLSGRYLDSYEQYF. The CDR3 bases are TGTGCCAGCAGTAACCACCTTAGCGGGAGGTATTTAGACTCCTACGAGCAGTACTTC.

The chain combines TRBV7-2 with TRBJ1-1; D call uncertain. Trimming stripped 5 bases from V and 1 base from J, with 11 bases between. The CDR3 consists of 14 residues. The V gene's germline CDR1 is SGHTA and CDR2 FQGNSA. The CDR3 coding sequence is TGTGCCAGCAGCCCCCGCGCCCAGAACACTGAAGCTTTCTTT. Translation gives CASSPRAQNTEAFF.

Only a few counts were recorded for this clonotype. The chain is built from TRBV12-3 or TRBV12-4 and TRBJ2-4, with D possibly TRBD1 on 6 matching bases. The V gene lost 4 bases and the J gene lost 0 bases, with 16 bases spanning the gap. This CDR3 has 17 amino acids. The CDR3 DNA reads TGTGCCAGCAGTTCCGGAAAGACAGGATTAGCCAAAAACATTCAGTACTTC. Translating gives CASSSGKTGLAKNIQYF.

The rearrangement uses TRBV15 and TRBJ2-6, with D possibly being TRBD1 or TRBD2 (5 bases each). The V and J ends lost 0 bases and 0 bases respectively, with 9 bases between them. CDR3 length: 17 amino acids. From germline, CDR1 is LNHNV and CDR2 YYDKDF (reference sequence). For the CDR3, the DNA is TGTGCCACCAGCAGAGAGGGTGGGACCTCTGGGGCCAACGTCCTGACTTTC. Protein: CATSREGGTSGANVLTF.

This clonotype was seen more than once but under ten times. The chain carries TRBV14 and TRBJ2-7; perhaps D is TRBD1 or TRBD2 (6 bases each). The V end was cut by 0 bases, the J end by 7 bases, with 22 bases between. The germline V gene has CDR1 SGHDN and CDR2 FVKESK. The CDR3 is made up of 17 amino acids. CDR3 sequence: CASSQESSTWRGLEQYF. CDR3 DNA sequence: TGTGCCAGCAGCCAAGAATCCTCAACCTGGAGGGGGTTGGAGCAGTACTTC.